This TCR beta chain was sequenced during a study of T cell changes during pregnancy in multiple sclerosis. Profiled with immunoSEQ multiplex PCR; TCRdb holds only in-frame clones, not every one. The repertoire includes 70,000 or so clones, about nine tenths of them detected once, and 0.29% sits in the top ten. From germline, CDR1 is SNHLY and CDR2 FYNNEI. V lost 5 bases and J lost 2; bases outside the gene matches: 4. The CDR3 consists of 15 residues. This chain uses TRBV2 with TRBJ2-1; TRBD1 aligns across 9 bases. The input for sequencing was CD4+ T cells from peripheral blood mononuclear cells, taken after pregnancy. The TCR sequence derives from a female donor with multiple sclerosis, enrolled in a pregnancy study. The CDR3 protein is CASSRDRVTYNEQFF. CDR3 in DNA: TGTGCCAGCAGTCGGGACAGGGTGACCTACAATGAGCAGTTCTTC.